This T cell receptor (beta chain) was obtained from a study of cytomegalovirus exposure and HLA in healthy donors (dated by TCRdb to about 2017). Background for the entire study: According to an earlier analysis of several hundred of the donors, 150 million to 200 million T cells yielded 120 million or so unique TCR beta sequences and 276 Gb of sequence data. Approximately 310 gigabases of sequencing data and about 92 million unique TCR sequences made up an early release that covered 500 to 700 HLA-typed donors. Of the roughly 410 genotyped donors, approximately 81% were placed in the genetic ancestry cluster associated with self-reported Caucasian donors. The study aimed to test whether signatures of past pathogen exposure could be identified by cataloging public T cell receptors. The study used immunosequencing to profile the T cell repertoires of more than 650 subjects and linked those repertoires to cytomegalovirus serostatus. Besides the first cohort of about 730 subjects, a separate validation cohort made up of 90 to 150 different subjects was used. To predict cytomegalovirus infection status, the study brought together high-throughput TCR immunosequencing, statistical association of individual TCRs with disease status, and machine learning. A later analysis re-analyzed previously published TCR beta repertoires from 500 to 700 donors and added high-resolution HLA genotyping to study TCR occurrence patterns. Rather than using new phenotypic data, the later analysis identified candidate immune exposures from TCR beta sequences and from how often those sequences occurred across donors. An earlier analysis of 500 to 750 of the donors applied high-throughput TCR beta sequencing to assess whether each TCR beta V gene segment acted as functional or pseudogenic. Donor age, sex, ethnicity and CMV serostatus were compiled together with the repertoire data. A later genetic analysis took genome-wide SNP genotypes for about 55% of the roughly 670 donors and used that subset as a discovery cohort. Every discovery cohort repertoire had been produced on one sequencing platform. Class I and class II HLA loci were covered by the typing at four-digit resolution. The number of donors typed differed by locus, with about 620-630 for A, B, C, DRB1 and DQB1, about 500 for DQA1, 600 to 610 for DPA1, and some 440 for DPB1. Because of strong linkage in the cohort, roughly five DR-DQ haplotypes were treated as single units for association and clustering. On average, roughly 240,000 unique TCR beta nucleotide sequences were sequenced per donor among about 400 genotyped donors of the cohort, with roughly 19% of those sequences being non-productive.

In total, 630 or so healthy bone marrow donors made up the cohort. Cohort members were all nominally healthy when sampled, although unrecorded immune exposures were likely present. The donor tested CMV seropositive and was one of the 289 seropositive cohort members. A peripheral blood sample was collected from each donor, and TCR beta sequencing was performed on peripheral blood mononuclear cells. The Qiagen DNeasy Blood Extraction Kit was used to extract genomic DNA from the blood cell samples. What the authors observed across the whole study: In a later analysis, 15,000 to 20,000 TCR beta sequences were associated with specific HLA alleles at a false discovery rate of 0.05. Assigning TCR associations to individual alleles was difficult when HLA alleles, especially DR and DQ, strongly co-occurred. Presence/absence analyses assumed roughly uniform sequencing depth across donors, an assumption that may not hold. The classifier was reported to diagnose cytomegalovirus status with high specificity and sensitivity in both the original cohort and the validation cohort. The study gave a list of some 150 TCR beta chains associated with cytomegalovirus. In vitro tests confirmed that a few of the cytomegalovirus-associated TCR beta chains recognize cytomegalovirus antigens. Compared with equally common non-associated chains, HLA-associated TCR beta chains in a later analysis were more clonally expanded and had lower generation probabilities. The earlier analysis of some 560 of the donors excluded 15 to 20 rarely observed V segments, including chromosome 9 orphons, because counts were too low. A cluster of highly shared sequence variants was judged likely to be a technical artifact of the sequencing pipeline. In a later genetic analysis, fewer N-insertions in productive TCRs were reported among donors in an Asian-associated ancestry cluster than the 666-donor mean. Broadly in line with IMGT annotations, most TCR beta V segments showed up in productive rearrangements about 90% or about 30% of the time in an earlier analysis of 450 to 750 of the donors. In a later genetic analysis, a missense DCLRE1C variant was associated with V-gene and J-gene trimming of TCR beta chains, and the association was replicated in an independent cohort. A later analysis found that TCR association rates varied across HLA loci, with DRB1 alleles showing the most associated TCRs and HLA-C alleles the fewest. It was suggested by the authors that the approach could potentially be generalized to other disease states and immunological phenotypes. Several of the top co-occurrence clusters appeared to be linked to parvovirus B19, influenza, CMV and Epstein-Barr virus, according to a later analysis. For the cohort, immune exposure information was limited to CMV serostatus. A later analysis found that most CMV-associated TCR beta chains appeared HLA-restricted, with HLA associations seemingly driven largely by CMV exposure. Most TCR sequences were seen in very few donors, while some public TCRs were found in many individuals. A further reported finding was that TCR beta sequences accurately predicted the HLA-A and HLA-B alleles for most subjects in the first cohort. HLA typing was unavailable for some donors at each locus, so association tests used only the typed subset. The cohort was sequenced for TCR beta chains only, and without alpha or paired-chain data the features that could be detected were limited. Correlated functional status among segregating V segments might reflect linkage disequilibrium, but an unknown experimental factor could not be ruled out.

Library generation was performed with the immunoSEQ multiplex PCR assay. The multiplex PCR relied on a mix of 60 forward primers for TCR Vbeta segments and 13 reverse primers for TCR Jbeta segments. The CDR3 region of rearranged TCR beta genes was amplified from genomic DNA by a multiplex PCR assay. The Illumina HiSeq System was used to sequence the amplified TCR beta libraries as 87-base-pair reads. The authors' pipeline ran thus. In a later analysis, 80 million or so unique TCR beta chains were counted across the approximately 620 repertoires, and approximately 11 million of these chains were shared by at least two donors. To remove PCR and sequencing errors, raw reads were error-corrected and collapsed into unique sequences using a nearest-neighbor algorithm that merged closely related sequences. CDR3 sequences were aligned to IMGT reference sequences to assign V, D and J gene segments. For a sequence to be retained, a match of at least six nucleotides to both a V gene segment and a J gene segment was required. Rearrangements were classified as productive when the CDR3 lacked stop codons and remained in frame with V and J, and all other rearrangements were classified as non-productive. CDR3 was defined according to IMGT convention as the region running from the second conserved V-encoded cysteine to the conserved J-encoded phenylalanine. Sequences without an unambiguous match to a single V gene segment were excluded from the earlier analysis of a few hundred of the donors. In an earlier analysis of around 600 of the donors, V segments were called functional above 56.7% productive rearrangements and were called segregating when the between-donor standard deviation exceeded 5%. A statistical classification framework was developed to diagnose cytomegalovirus status using the catalog of TCR beta chain sequences. In a later analysis, TCR nucleotide sequences were compared against IMGT/GENE-DB human TR gene sequences so that V and J genes could be assigned. Using the TCRdist pipeline, a later analysis assigned CDR3 sequences along with most-parsimonious VDJ recombination scenarios. In a later analysis, each TCR beta chain was defined by its CDR3 amino acid sequence together with its V-gene family, and reads without a unique V-gene family were excluded. As a way to deal with suspected cross-contamination and a sequencing artifact, a later analysis dropped 500 to 700 nucleotide sequences that were highly shared and had low generation probability. For each public chain, a later analysis derived a clonal expansion index from normalized ranks of inferred template counts within each repertoire. Generation probabilities in a later analysis came from a VDJ recombination model fitted to out-of-frame rearrangements, and those results were checked against IGoR. Hypergeometric tests were used in a later analysis to score TCR-TCR, TCR-HLA and TCR-CMV co-occurrence, with a repertoire-size bias correction applied to the TCR pairs. In a later analysis, false discovery rates were estimated by permuting HLA or CMV assignments 20 times. In a later analysis, co-occurring TCRs were grouped using DBSCAN, with TCRdist sequence similarity added in when clustering inside HLA-allele-positive subsets. Repertoires with fewer than 30,000 or more than 120,000 public chains, plus five repertoires with anomalous nucleotide sharing, were excluded from co-occurrence clustering. Here the immuneACCESS table is served through TCRdb, limited to in-frame sequences with V and J called. Missing clones are a known gap in these copies; in checked studies unresolved V genes cover under half, and the rest lacks a known reason. V and J calls plus clone size are reproduced from that table; the DNA served to infer D and trimming. The sample contains 140,000 to 150,000 clones, 70% of them found a single time. The leading ten clones occupy around 1.9% of the sample.

Concerning this clone: The clone's antigen remains unknown. No base quality values were provided; no much bigger clone lies one nucleotide off.

Sequencing was done on a sample of PBMCs. This receptor was taken from a woman aged 55-69 years in good health and CMV-seropositive.

The CDR3 protein: CASNPTGGSNQPQHF. The DNA sequence reads TGTGCCAGTAATCCGACAGGGGGCAGCAATCAGCCCCAGCATTTT. The chain uses TRBV19 and TRBJ1-5, with 10 bases aligning to TRBD1. CDR1 LNHDA and CDR2 SQIVND were looked up in the germline V gene (reference sequence). From V the trimming removes 7 bases and from J it removes 1 base, while the gene matches leave 4 bases of the junction unaccounted for. Measured from the cysteine to the phenylalanine, the CDR3 is 15 residues long. Only the CDR3 DNA is retained, 45 bases long and in frame from the first base.